These T cell receptor beta chains were read from a single sample in a study of blood T cell repertoires in COVID-19. The data were produced by immunoSEQ multiplex PCR, yet TCRdb's version contains in-frame clones alone and is incomplete. The repertoire holds over 100,000 clones, with 90% to 95% as singletons. The specimen sequenced was peripheral blood. Source of these receptors: a human donor in a cohort sampled during active COVID-19. Each CDR3 is given with its conserved first and last residue. Fields, in order: clone size, J gene, CDR3 length, V gene, D gene, CDR3 DNA, CDR3 protein. The D gene is left open where the match is weak. Not every row has a clone size; where given, it reads once, few, many or a size class.

few TRBJ1-6 18 TRBV4-1 - TGCGCCAGCAGCCAAGAAGGATTCGGACAGAACTATAATTCACCCCTCCACTTT CASSQEGFGQNYNSPLHF
- TRBJ2-3 15 TRBV24-1 - TGTGCCACCAGTGATCCGGACAGAAGCACAGATACGCAGTATTTT CATSDPDRSTDTQYF
- TRBJ1-1 13 TRBV7-9 TRBD1 TGTGCCAGCAGCCTGACAGGGGTAGGAGAAGCTTTCTTT CASSLTGVGEAFF
- TRBJ2-7 13 TRBV6-5 TRBD1 TGTGCCAGCAGTTACTGGGACAGGGGGGAGCAGTACTTC CASSYWDRGEQYF
- TRBJ1-5 14 TRBV19 TRBD1 TGTGCCAGTAGTACGGACAGGGGGCATCAGCCCCAGCATTTT CASSTDRGHQPQHF
- TRBJ2-7 14 TRBV18 TRBD1 TGTGCCAGCTCACCGAACAGGGGCTCCTACGAGCAGTACTTC CASSPNRGSYEQYF
- TRBJ2-7 18 TRBV4-2 TRBD2 TGTGCCAGCAGCCAAGATGGGACTAGCGGGAGACGCACCTACGAGCAGTACTTC CASSQDGTSGRRTYEQYF
- TRBJ2-1 12 TRBV5-1 - TGCGCCAGCTTTTCACAGGGTCCTGAGCAGTTCTTC CASFSQGPEQFF
- TRBJ2-3 17 TRBV9 - TGTGCCAGCAGCGTAGGGGTAGCATCATATCCCACAGATACGCAGTATTTT CASSVGVASYPTDTQYF
- TRBJ1-6 15 TRBV7-2 TRBD1 TGTGCCAGCAGCTCGGGACAGGGTAGCAATTCACCCCTCCACTTT CASSSGQGSNSPLHF
once TRBJ1-1 14 TRBV5-4 - TGTGCCAGCAGCGTATTCAGGGGGAACACTGAAGCTTTCTTT CASSVFRGNTEAFF
- TRBJ2-5 15 TRBV28 - TGTGCCAGCAGTACCCCGACAGTGCTGGTTGAGACCCAGTACTTC CASSTPTVLVETQYF
once TRBJ2-7 15 TRBV4-1 TRBD1 TGCGCCAGCAGCCAAGGACAGGGTCCCGGCTACGAGCAGTACTTC CASSQGQGPGYEQYF
- TRBJ2-2 15 TRBV2 TRBD2 TGTGCCAGCAGTACCCTAGCGGGGGGCCCCGGGGAGCTGTTTTTT CASSTLAGGPGELFF
- TRBJ2-3 14 TRBV6-2/TRBV6-3 TRBD1 TGTGCCAGCAGTCGGACAGGGGCGGGAGATACGCAGTATTTT CASSRTGAGDTQYF
- TRBJ2-5 15 TRBV5-4 - TGTGCCAGCAGCTTGGGGTCGAGCGGGCAAGAGACCCAGTACTTC CASSLGSSGQETQYF
- TRBJ2-3 13 TRBV5-5 - TGTGCCAGCAGCTGGACGGACAGCGATACGCAGTATTTT CASSWTDSDTQYF
- TRBJ2-3 15 TRBV6-2/TRBV6-3 TRBD2 TGTGCCAGCAGTTACTCGACTAGCGGGGCAGATACGCAGTATTTT CASSYSTSGADTQYF
- TRBJ2-4 16 TRBV5-6 - TGTGCCAGCAGCCCCGGAGGACTACTAGCCAAAAACATTCAGTACTTC CASSPGGLLAKNIQYF
once TRBJ1-2 14 TRBV2 - TGTGCCAGCAGTGATGGGACATTCGCCTATGGCTACACCTTC CASSDGTFAYGYTF
- TRBJ2-3 18 TRBV4-2 TRBD2 TGTGCCAGCAGCCAATGGAGTAGCGGGGGGCCAAGCACAGATACGCAGTATTTT CASSQWSSGGPSTDTQYF
- TRBJ2-3 16 TRBV9 - TGTGCCAGCAGCGTAGGACCGGGTCCGGGCACAGATACGCAGTATTTT CASSVGPGPGTDTQYF
- TRBJ2-1 12 TRBV19 - TGTGCCAGTAGTATCGGTTCCAATGAGCAGTTCTTC CASSIGSNEQFF
- TRBJ1-1 13 TRBV6-2/TRBV6-3 - TGTGCCAGCAGTTACGGGGCTTCCACTGAAGCTTTCTTT CASSYGASTEAFF
- TRBJ1-2 11 TRBV5-1 - TGCGCCAGCCTATCCGGGGGGGACTACACCTTC CASLSGGDYTF
- TRBJ1-5 14 TRBV28 - TGTGCCAGCGCCCCGGCAGGGGGCAATCAGCCCCAGCATTTT CASAPAGGNQPQHF
- TRBJ1-2 17 TRBV10-3 - TGTGCCATCAGTGAGCCGTCGGGACACCCCTCTATCTATGGCTACACCTTC CAISEPSGHPSIYGYTF
- TRBJ1-2 12 TRBV28 - TGTGCCAGCACCGAGCGGGACTATGGCTACACCTTC CASTERDYGYTF
- TRBJ2-2 17 TRBV5-4 TRBD2 TGTGCCAGCAGCTCAAAGACTAGCGGGAGACGCGGCGGGGAGCTGTTTTTT CASSSKTSGRRGGELFF
- TRBJ2-3 19 TRBV5-5 TRBD1 TGTGCCAGCAGCTTGTGGGACAGGGGTCTCCGTGGGCCCCCTTATACGCAGTATTTT CASSLWDRGLRGPPYTQYF
- TRBJ1-5 13 TRBV12-3/TRBV12-4 - TGTGCCAGCCGGGGTAGCTCGGGGCAGCCCCAGCATTTT CASRGSSGQPQHF
- TRBJ2-1 16 TRBV27 TRBD2 TGTGCCAGCAGTCAGACCGGGACTAGCGGCTACGGTGAGCAGTTCTTC CASSQTGTSGYGEQFF
once TRBJ2-1 14 TRBV7-3 - TGTGCCAGCAGCCCTAGGGGGGGGGCGGAAGAGCAGTTCTTC CASSPRGGAEEQFF
- TRBJ2-1 14 TRBV27 - TGTGCCAGCGGTCGGGGATTCTCCTACAATGAGCAGTTCTTC CASGRGFSYNEQFF
- TRBJ1-1 14 TRBV28 - TGTGCCAGCACCATTAGGAGCATTCCGGCCGAAGCTTTCTTT CASTIRSIPAEAFF
- TRBJ1-5 14 TRBV4-2 - TGTGCCAGCAGCCAAGAGAGGAGGGGCGGGATCAGGCATTTT CASSQERRGGIRHF
- TRBJ2-3 15 TRBV15 TRBD1 TGTGCCATAACCGAGAGACAGGGAAGTACAGATACGCAGTATTTT CAITERQGSTDTQYF
- TRBJ2-3 15 TRBV9 TRBD2 TGTGCCAGCAGCGGCCCCGGGACTAAGACAGATACGCAGTATTTT CASSGPGTKTDTQYF
- TRBJ2-3 16 TRBV27 TRBD2 TGTGCCAGCAGCGACTTTGCGGGAGGGCCGGGAGATACGCAGTATTTT CASSDFAGGPGDTQYF
- TRBJ1-6 15 TRBV19 - TGTGCCAGTAATAGGGGAAGCTCCTATAATTCACCCCTCCACTTT CASNRGSSYNSPLHF
- TRBJ2-1 14 TRBV5-1 - TGCGCCAGCAGCTCCCTGACAGTTTGGAATGAGCAGTTCTTC CASSSLTVWNEQFF
once TRBJ1-3 14 TRBV5-5 TRBD1 TGTGCCACCCGAATATACAGGGGTGGAAACACCATATATTTT CATRIYRGGNTIYF
- TRBJ2-1 14 TRBV6-6 TRBD2 TGTGCCAGCACCGGGGGGGGCAAGGGGAATGAGCAGTTCTTC CASTGGGKGNEQFF
- TRBJ1-1 13 TRBV5-3 - TGTGCCGAACCCTGGGGAGGGAACACTGAAGCTTTCTTT CAEPWGGNTEAFF
- TRBJ1-2 16 TRBV4-3 TRBD1 TGCGCCAGCAGCCACCCCGGGACAGGGGGCGACTATGGCTACACCTTC CASSHPGTGGDYGYTF
once TRBJ2-5 13 TRBV4-3 - TGCGCCAGCAGCCAAGCGCGCCAAGAGACCCAGTACTTC CASSQARQETQYF
- TRBJ1-2 15 TRBV7-2 TRBD1 TGTGCCAGCAGTTCCGGGACAGGGATTACGAAGGGCTACACCTTC CASSSGTGITKGYTF
- TRBJ2-3 14 TRBV5-1 TRBD2 TGCGCCAGCAGCCACGGGACTACCACAGATACGCAGTATTTT CASSHGTTTDTQYF
- TRBJ1-6 18 TRBV28 - TGTGCCAGCAGTTTAGGGGCCCCGAGGCAGGGGAGCAATTCACCCCTCCACTTT CASSLGAPRQGSNSPLHF
- TRBJ1-2 15 TRBV9 - TGTGCCAGCAGCGCCATAACTGGGGGGGCCTATGGCTACACCTTC CASSAITGGAYGYTF
- TRBJ2-1 15 TRBV9 TRBD2 TGTGCCAGCAGCCCTACTAGCGGGGGGGGCAATGAGCAGTTCTTC CASSPTSGGGNEQFF
- TRBJ2-7 14 TRBV6-5 TRBD1 TGTGCCAGCAGTATACCCGGGACAGGGGTCGAGCAGTACTTC CASSIPGTGVEQYF
- TRBJ2-5 15 TRBV2 - TGTGCCAGCAGTGAATGGGGGACAAAGATCGAGACCCAGTACTTC CASSEWGTKIETQYF
few TRBJ2-3 14 TRBV5-1 - TGCGCCAGCAGCGGCCCGTATAGCACAGATACGCAGTATTTT CASSGPYSTDTQYF
- TRBJ1-1 14 TRBV19 - TGTGCCAGTAGTCCCGGGACAACGGGGACTGAAGCTTTCTTT CASSPGTTGTEAFF
- TRBJ2-1 16 TRBV6-2/TRBV6-3 TRBD2 TGTGCCAGCAGTTGGGGACTAGCGGTCTCCTACAATGAGCAGTTCTTC CASSWGLAVSYNEQFF
- TRBJ1-5 15 TRBV27 - TGTGCCAGCAGTTGGGGGCCAGGGGCACATCAGCCCCAGCATTTT CASSWGPGAHQPQHF
- TRBJ1-1 13 TRBV12-3/TRBV12-4 - TGTGCCAGCAGTTTTAACAGAGACACTGAAGCTTTCTTT CASSFNRDTEAFF
- TRBJ2-7 11 TRBV6-4 - TGTGCCAGCACTACCCTCTACGAGCAGTACTTC CASTTLYEQYF
- TRBJ1-2 13 TRBV5-1 - TGCGCCAGCAGCCGCGGGACTGACTATGGCTACACCTTC CASSRGTDYGYTF